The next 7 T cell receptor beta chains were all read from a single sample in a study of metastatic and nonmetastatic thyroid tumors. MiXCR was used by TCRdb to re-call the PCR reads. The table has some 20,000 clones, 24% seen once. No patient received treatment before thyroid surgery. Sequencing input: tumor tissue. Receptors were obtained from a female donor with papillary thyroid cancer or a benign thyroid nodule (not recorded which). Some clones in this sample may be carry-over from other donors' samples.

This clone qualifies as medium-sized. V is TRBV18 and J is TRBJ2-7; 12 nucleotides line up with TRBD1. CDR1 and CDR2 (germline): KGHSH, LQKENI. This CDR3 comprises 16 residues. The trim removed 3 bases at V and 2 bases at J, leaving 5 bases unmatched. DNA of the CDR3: TGTGCCAGCTCACCCCAGGGGACAGGGGGCACCTACGAGCAGTACTTC. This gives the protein CASSPQGTGGTYEQYF.

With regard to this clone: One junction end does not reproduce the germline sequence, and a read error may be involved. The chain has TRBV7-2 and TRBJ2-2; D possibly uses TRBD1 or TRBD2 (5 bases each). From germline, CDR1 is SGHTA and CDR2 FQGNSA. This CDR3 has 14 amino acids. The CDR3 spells CASRLAQGTRELFF. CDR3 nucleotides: TGTGCCAGCAGATTAGCGCAGGGCACCAGGGAGCTGTTTTTT.

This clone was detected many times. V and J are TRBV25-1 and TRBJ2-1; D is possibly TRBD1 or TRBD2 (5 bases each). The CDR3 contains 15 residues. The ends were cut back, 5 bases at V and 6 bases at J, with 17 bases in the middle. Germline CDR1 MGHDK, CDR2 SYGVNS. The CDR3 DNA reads TGTGCCAGCAGTTCACCCAGGGACGCCATCAATGAGCAGTTCTTC. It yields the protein CASSSPRDAINEQFF.

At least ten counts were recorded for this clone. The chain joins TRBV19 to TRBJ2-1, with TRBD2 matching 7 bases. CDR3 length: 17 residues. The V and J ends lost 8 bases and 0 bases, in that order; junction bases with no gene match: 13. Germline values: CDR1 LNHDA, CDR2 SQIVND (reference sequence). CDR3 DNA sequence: TGTGCCAGTGGTTCCGGGACGGGGGGAAGCTCCTACAATGAGCAGTTCTTC. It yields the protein CASGSGTGGSSYNEQFF.

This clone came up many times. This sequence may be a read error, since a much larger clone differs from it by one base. CDR3 nucleotide sequence: TGTGCCAGCGGCTTAACTCACCACTACGAGCAGTACTTC. This encodes CASGLTHHYEQYF. The V and J genes are TRBV7-3 and TRBJ2-7; D remains ambiguous. CDR3 length equals 13 residues. Germline values: CDR1 SGHTA, CDR2 FQGTGA.

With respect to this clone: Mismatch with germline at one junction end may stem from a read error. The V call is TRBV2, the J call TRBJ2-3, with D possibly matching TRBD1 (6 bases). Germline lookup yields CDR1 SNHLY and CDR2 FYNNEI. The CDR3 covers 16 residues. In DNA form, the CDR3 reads TGTGCCAGCAGTTTCCAGGGGAGATTCGTCACAGATACTCAGTATTTT. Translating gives CASSFQGRFVTDTQYF.

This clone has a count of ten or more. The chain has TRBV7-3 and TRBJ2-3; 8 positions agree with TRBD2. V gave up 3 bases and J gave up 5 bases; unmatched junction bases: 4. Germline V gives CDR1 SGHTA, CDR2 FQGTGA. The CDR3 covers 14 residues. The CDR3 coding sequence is TGTGCCAGCAGCTTTCAAGCGGGAGTAGATACGCAGTATTTT. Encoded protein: CASSFQAGVDTQYF.